The T cell receptor (beta chain) described here comes from a study of tumor-infiltrating lymphocytes in primary liver carcinoma. Study results and limitations: Tumors carried a top-250-clone fraction significantly exceeding that of blood (p = 0.039). Overlap between tumor regions exceeded overlap of tumor with adjacent tissue or blood.

Using a constant-region primer together with ProtoScript II reverse transcriptase, TCR beta cDNA was made from about 500 ng of total RNA. Library construction for TCR beta comprised three nested multiplex PCR rounds performed with slightly modified ARM-PCR. TCRdb ran MiXCR on the multiplex PCR reads and lists one entry per CDR3 protein. Here the sample spans fewer than 80,000 distinct CDR3 sequences, 69% being singletons. There are many counts of this clonotype. Its target is not known. Joint extraction of RNA and DNA used roughly 20-32 mg of bulk tissue that was unsorted. Those sampled were patients whose primary liver carcinoma was treated by surgical resection. Patients showed chronic HBV infection and an absence of prior treatment. Sequencing used tumor-adjacent normal liver tissue. This TCR came from a man aged 35 to 55 with primary liver carcinoma and hepatitis B virus infection.

Written as DNA, the CDR3 is TGCGCCAGCAGCCTATTGATCAGGGGGAATGAGCAGTTCTTC. Residues: CASSLLIRGNEQFF. J is TRBJ2-1 and V is TRBV4-1; TRBD1 aligns across 7 bases. This CDR3 has 14 residues. Trimming at V came to 4 bases and at J to 7 bases, leaving 7 bases not matched to a gene. Germline V gives CDR1 MGHRA, CDR2 YSYEKL.